Following are 9 T cell receptor beta chains from one sample sequenced in a study of chemoradiotherapy in HPV16-positive cancers. Profiled with immunoSEQ multiplex PCR; TCRdb holds only in-frame clones, not every one. The sample records more than 9,500 clones, 86% being singletons. Source: blood, taken from a patient who underwent chemoradiotherapy. The receptors stem from a human donor with HPV-associated anogenital cancer.

The V call is TRBV30, the J call TRBJ2-2, with 7 bases fitting TRBD2. The ends lost 1 base at V and 4 bases at J; junction bases unmatched: 0. CDR1 and CDR2 from the germline V gene are GTSNPN and SVGIG (reference sequence). The CDR3 loop spans 13 amino acids. In DNA, the CDR3 is TGTGCCTGGAGTGCTAGCGGCACCGGGGAGCTGTTTTTT. Protein: CAWSASGTGELFF.

This sequence joins TRBV29-1 and TRBJ1-3; 9 nucleotides align to TRBD1. CDR1 and CDR2 from the germline V gene are SQVTM and ANQGSEA. After removal of 4 bases from V and 0 bases from J, the junction contained 7 bases not matched to a gene. The CDR3 has 16 residues. In nucleotides, the CDR3 is TGCAGCGTTGCCAAACCGGGACAGGGCTCTGGAAACACCATATATTTT. It yields the protein CSVAKPGQGSGNTIYF.

The chain is built from TRBV20-1 and TRBJ2-5, with D possibly TRBD2 on 6 matching bases. Between the trimmed V and J ends, which lost 8 bases and 5 bases, there was a span of 12 bases. CDR1 and CDR2 (germline): DFQATT, SNEGSKA (reference sequence). The CDR3 extends over 11 amino acids. The CDR3 reads CSRGFAETQYF. The DNA for the CDR3 is TGCAGTCGGGGGTTCGCGGAGACCCAGTACTTC.

This clone was counted only a few times. The chain has TRBV14 and TRBJ2-3; D unresolved. Trimming took 4 bases from V and 0 from J, leaving 8 bases between them. Germline loops: CDR1 SGHDN, CDR2 FVKESK. This CDR3 has 14 amino acids. The DNA of the CDR3 is TGTGCCAGCAGCCCCCTCGGAAGCACAGATACGCAGTATTTT. Its translation is CASSPLGSTDTQYF.

The chain uses TRBV4-1 and TRBJ2-1; 10 nucleotides line up with TRBD2. The CDR3 totals 20 residues. Germline CDR1 MGHRA, CDR2 YSYEKL. With V trimmed by 0 bases and J by 0 bases, 11 bases remained unmatched. CDR3 DNA sequence: TGCGCCAGCAGCCAAGAAGGATTAGCGGGGGGAGCCAGCTCCTACAATGAGCAGTTCTTC. Translation gives CASSQEGLAGGASSYNEQFF.

The chain is built from TRBV5-1 and TRBJ2-3; 7 nucleotides agree with TRBD1. This CDR3 spans 15 amino acids. The ends lost 3 bases at V and 0 bases at J; junction bases unmatched: 4. The germline CDR1 and CDR2 sequences are SGHRS and YFSETQ. The CDR3 here is CASSWDSSSTDTQYF. CDR3 nucleotides: TGCGCCAGCAGCTGGGACAGCTCTAGCACAGATACGCAGTATTTT.

CDR3 in DNA: TGTGCCAGTTGCCCGACGGCGAACACCGGGGAGCTGTTTTTT. Translated: CASCPTANTGELFF. The chain links TRBV19 to TRBJ2-2; D not certain. CDR3 length: 14 residues. CDR1 LNHDA and CDR2 SQIVND come from the germline V gene (reference sequence). The V end lost 8 bases, the J end lost 0 bases, and 10 bases lay between the germline ends.

The genes are TRBV6-1 and TRBJ1-1; 10 bases agree with TRBD1. Germline V gene lookup returns CDR1 MNHNS and CDR2 SASEGT. This CDR3 spans 16 amino acids. V lost 4 bases and J lost 4; bases outside the gene matches: 9. The CDR3 loop reads CASSGGDRGFTTEAFF. For the CDR3, the DNA is TGTGCCAGCAGTGGGGGGGACAGGGGTTTTACCACTGAAGCTTTCTTT.

The gene calls are TRBV10-3 and TRBJ2-1; 9 bases line up with TRBD2. From germline, CDR1 is ENHRY and CDR2 SYGVKD. The CDR3 consists of 14 residues. V lost 5 bases and J lost 6; bases outside the gene matches: 5. The CDR3 spells CAISLRTSVNEQFF. Here the CDR3 DNA reads TGTGCCATCAGTCTCCGGACTAGCGTCAATGAGCAGTTCTTC.